This T cell receptor (beta chain) comes out of a study of blood T cell repertoires in COVID-19. As for the study in general: Acute and convalescent COVID-19 samples came from the United States, Italy and Spain. PBMCs, B-cell-depleted T cells, or T cells were the source of the cDNA or gDNA that made up the material.

In the authors' workflow: The authors estimated nucleated cell counts from reference gene primer amplification. The assay was immunoSEQ multiplex PCR, and TCRdb's table has in-frame clones only and misses some. V and J calls plus clone size are reproduced from that table; the DNA served to infer D and trimming. The sample consists of roughly 200,000 clones, 78% of them appearing once. CDR3 length equals 14 residues. Trimming cost V 3 bases and J 7 bases, with 13 bases left between them. In germline, CDR1 is MDHEN, CDR2 SYDVKM. This clonotype was obtained from a woman of 80 years or more with active or convalescent COVID-19. Source material: peripheral blood. The chain couples TRBV28 to TRBJ1-5, with a weak D call TRBD1 (5 bases). The CDR3 coding sequence is TGTGCCAGCAGTTTTATTCAGGGTGCACAGCCCCAGCATTTT. This encodes CASSFIQGAQPQHF.